The rows below give T cell receptor beta chains drawn from one sample of a study of identifying expanded T cells in peripheral blood. Some clones are missing from TCRdb's copy, which holds only in-frame ones; the method was immunoSEQ multiplex PCR. The table has some 93,000 clones, 88% seen once. Sequencing was performed on blood. The receptors were gathered from a person aged 18-70 years in good health. CDR3s include the opening cysteine and the closing phenylalanine or tryptophan. Each record gives: V gene, J gene, clone size, D gene, CDR3 DNA, CDR3 protein. The D gene is left open where the match is weak. Expanded clones get a size class; other rows say once, few or many, or leave the size out.

TRBV21-1	TRBJ1-4	few	NA	TGTGCCAGCAGCAAAGCGTATTTT	CASSKAYF
TRBV14	TRBJ2-1	NA	NA	TGTGCCAGCAGCTTAGGCGGGGGCTGGAATGAGCAGTTCTTC	CASSLGGGWNEQFF
TRBV13	TRBJ2-5	NA	TRBD2	TGTGCCAGCAGCTCGGGGGGGGAGACCCAGTACTTC	CASSSGGETQYF
TRBV7-2	TRBJ2-7	NA	TRBD2	TGTGCCAGCAGCCCCTGGACTAGCGCCTACGAGCAGTACTTC	CASSPWTSAYEQYF
TRBV28	TRBJ1-2	NA	NA	TGTGCCAGCAGCTTAGGGCTGGGTAACTATGGCTACACCTTC	CASSLGLGNYGYTF
TRBV4-3	TRBJ2-7	NA	TRBD2	TGCGCCAGCAGCCAATCCCTAGCGGAAGCGTCCTACGAGCAGTACTTC	CASSQSLAEASYEQYF
TRBV6-1	TRBJ1-1	NA	NA	TGTGCCAGCGGGGAGTCCATGAACACTGAAGCTTTCTTT	CASGESMNTEAFF
TRBV18	TRBJ1-5	NA	NA	TGTGCCAGCTCACCCGGTGTTATGGAGCCCCAGCATTTT	CASSPGVMEPQHF
TRBV7-8	TRBJ1-1	NA	TRBD1	TGTGCCAGCAGCTTAAAATCCCGGGACAGGGCTTTCTTT	CASSLKSRDRAFF
TRBV27	TRBJ2-3	NA	NA	TGTGCCAGCAGGTACACATCCACAGATACGCAGTATTTT	CASRYTSTDTQYF
TRBV7-2	TRBJ1-2	NA	TRBD1	TGTGCCAGCAGCCCAGGGGACAGACTCTATGGCTACACCTTC	CASSPGDRLYGYTF
TRBV7-2	TRBJ2-3	NA	NA	TGTGCCAGCAGCTCTTTCGGCTACACAGATACGCAGTATTTT	CASSSFGYTDTQYF
TRBV27	TRBJ1-1	NA	NA	TGTGCCAGCAGTTTGAGAGGGCTTAACACTGAAGCTTTCTTT	CASSLRGLNTEAFF
TRBV13	TRBJ2-1	once	NA	TGTGCCAGCAGCCCCAATTACCGCAATGAGCAGTTCTTC	CASSPNYRNEQFF